This T cell receptor beta chain is from a study of blood T cell repertoires in COVID-19. Authors' data handling: Amplification from reference gene primers served as the basis for estimated nucleated cell counts. Some clones are missing from TCRdb's copy, which holds only in-frame ones; the method was immunoSEQ multiplex PCR. V and J calls and clone size come straight from that table; D and trimming were deduced from the DNA. The table shows over 120,000 clones, with 70% to 80% occurring only once. This clone was found once. The sequencing input was peripheral blood. This sequence was found in a woman in her forties or fifties with active or convalescent COVID-19.

CDR3 region: CASSFRTGEKLFF. As DNA, the CDR3 is TGTGCCAGCAGTTTCCGGACAGGTGAAAAACTGTTTTTT. The chain couples TRBV12-3 or TRBV12-4 to TRBJ1-4; 7 bases align to TRBD1. This CDR3 has 13 amino acids. Germline trimming cut 3 bases from V and 7 bases from J; bases unmatched to any gene: 2.